This T cell receptor (beta chain) was obtained from a study of beta chain features in type 1 diabetes. Study observations and caveats: It was not settled here whether HLA type affects TCRB rearrangement. Shortening of TCRB CDR3s, moderate but significant, appeared in all four CD4+ subsets of Type 1 diabetes patients. Type 1 diabetes patients had VDJ junctions that carried fewer insertions and more deletions. Within the patient group, naive, central memory and Treg TCRB repertoires appeared more similar to each other than within healthy donors.

As concerns this clone: What it binds is unknown.

What was sequenced were expressed TCRB transcripts, since all of the isolated RNA had been reverse transcribed. Regulatory, naive and central memory T cell samples averaged about 3.5 million reads. Here immunoSEQ multiplex PCR was the method, and the copy in TCRdb shows in-frame clones only, minus some. The table lists 600,000 or so clones, more than 13% of them singletons. Trimming removed 7 bases at V and 5 bases at J, with 14 bases between. The CDR3 extends over 12 amino acids. The germline CDR1 and CDR2 sequences are SQVTM and ANQGSEA. This TCR came from a man between 18 and 29 years old with type 1 diabetes. Sequencing input: naive CD4+ T cells from blood. The V gene is TRBV29-1, the J gene TRBJ1-2, with no clear D. The CDR3 region is CSAPDPWYGYTF. The CDR3 DNA is TGCAGCGCCCCCGACCCCTGGTATGGCTACACCTTC.